This passage covers 3 T cell receptor beta chains from one sample sequenced in a study of blood T cells in healthy people across ages. The use of a sample-barcoded 5' primer and a J-beta primer mix characterized a second PCR of about 6 to 11 cycles. TCRdb reanalysed the 5' RACE reads using MiXCR and keeps one entry per CDR3 protein. Of about 680,000 distinct CDR3 sequences in the sample, about 52% were seen once. The sequenced material came from blood. These receptors were taken from a woman aged 60-70 years in good health.

V usage is TRBV29-1 and J usage is TRBJ2-5, with D perhaps TRBD1 or TRBD2 (5 bases each). Between the trimmed V and J ends, which lost 5 bases and 11 bases, there was a span of 24 bases. The germline V gene encodes CDR1 SQVTM and CDR2 ANQGSEA. The CDR3 contains 14 residues. The CDR3 loop is CSVRPGPQDNEQYF. The CDR3 bases are TGCAGCGTTAGACCGGGGCCCCAGGACAATGAGCAGTACTTC.

The chain links TRBV27 to TRBJ1-5; D is unclear. With 2 bases removed from V and 4 bases from J, the gap between germline ends came to 6 bases. Germline V gene data show CDR1 as MNHEY and CDR2 as SMNVEV (reference sequence). This CDR3 has 13 residues. The DNA for the CDR3 is TGTGCCAGCAGTTTAACCTGGAATCAGCCCCAGCATTTT. Translated, it gives CASSLTWNQPQHF.

The chain employs TRBV2 and TRBJ2-2; D assignment may be TRBD1 or TRBD2 (5 bases each). The CDR3 consists of 14 residues. Trimming removed 7 bases at V and 1 base at J, with 10 bases between. Germline CDR1 is SNHLY and CDR2 is FYNNEI. DNA of the CDR3: TGTGCCAGCACGGGACCACGGAACACCGGGGAGCTGTTTTTT. Protein: CASTGPRNTGELFF.